The 4 T cell receptor beta chains in this list originate from one sample, sequenced in a study of blood T cell repertoires in COVID-19. Sequencing used immunoSEQ multiplex PCR; TCRdb keeps in-frame clones, though not all of them. The sample comprises roughly 130,000 clones, 70% to 80% of which are singletons, and roughly 4.9% rests with the top ten. The source material was peripheral blood. These receptors were collected from a woman between 70 and 85 years old with COVID-19, enrolled during active disease.

The gene calls are TRBV30 and TRBJ2-1; 11 bases agree with TRBD1. The CDR3 runs 14 residues. The V segment lost 4 bases and the J segment 9 bases; nucleotides outside the gene matches: 8. The germline CDR1 and CDR2 sequences are GTSNPN and SVGIG (reference sequence). The CDR3 nucleotides read TGTGCCTGGAAATCCGGGACAGGGGGTGGTGAGCAGTTCTTC. This translates into CAWKSGTGGGEQFF.

The J gene is TRBJ2-7, the V gene TRBV24-1; D is perhaps TRBD2 (5 bases). CDR3 length: 14 residues. Germline CDR1 and CDR2: KGHDR and SFDVKD. V was cut by 4 bases and J by 2 bases, with 11 bases left in between. The CDR3 protein is CATSEAGIPYEQYF. The CDR3, as DNA: TGTGCCACCAGTGAAGCCGGGATCCCCTACGAGCAGTACTTC.

The rearrangement uses TRBV30 and TRBJ2-2, with D maybe TRBD1 (5 bases). Germline CDR1 reads GTSNPN; CDR2 reads SVGIG (reference sequence). Trimming stripped 3 bases from V and 2 bases from J, with 16 bases between. CDR3 length: 16 amino acids. CDR3 loop: CAWSELGAVNTGELFF. The CDR3, as DNA: TGTGCCTGGAGCGAACTTGGGGCAGTAAACACCGGGGAGCTGTTTTTT.

This clone was seen many times. The chain combines TRBV7-9 with TRBJ2-7, with 7 bases matching TRBD2. CDR1 SEHNR and CDR2 FQNEAQ come from the germline V gene (reference sequence). CDR3 length: 13 residues. The trim removed 5 bases at V and 6 bases at J, leaving 7 bases unmatched. Here the CDR3 DNA reads TGTGCCAGCAGCCCCCGGACTAGAACCGAGCAGTACTTC. It yields the protein CASSPRTRTEQYF. Full variable domain (outside the CDR3, taken from reference TRBV7-9 and TRBJ2-7): DTGVSQNPRHKITKRGQNVTFRCDPISEHNRLYWYRQTLGQGPEFLTYFQNEAQLEKSRLLSDRFSAERPKGSFSTLEIQRTEQGDSAMYLCASSPRTRTEQYFGPGTRLTVT.